The entry below gives a single TCR beta chain sequence along with its context. Antigen specificity is unknown. A read error may produce the germline difference seen at one junction end. The source of the sample is a study of CD8 T cells in ankylosing spondylitis. Study results and caveats: Enrichment of disease-linked clones was reportedly significant in matched ankylosing spondylitis synovial fluid. The study identified a TCR beta motif of several highly homologous variants that appeared characteristic of ankylosing spondylitis blood.

The germline gives CDR1 SEHNR, CDR2 FQNEAQ (reference sequence). The CDR3 runs 12 residues. Libraries for TCR beta were made by quantitative 5'-RACE with molecular barcodes. TCRdb called the 5' RACE reads again in MiXCR, with one record for every CDR3 protein. The sample has roughly 150,000 distinct CDR3 sequences, around 9.6% seen once; the top ten hold more than 12%. This TCR was recovered from a female donor with ankylosing spondylitis or in good health (not recorded which). The sequencing input was blood, either unsorted or a sorted T cell fraction (not recorded which). The V call is TRBV7-9, the J call TRBJ2-3, with a possible D match to TRBD1 (6 bases). The chain's CDR3 is CAGTRGTDTQYF. The CDR3 nucleotides are TGTGCCGGAACCAGGGGCACGGATACGCAGTATTTT.